This TCR beta chain was sequenced in a study of OX40 agonist ivuxolimab in advanced cancers. The assay was immunoSEQ multiplex PCR, and TCRdb's table has in-frame clones only and misses some. Here the sample spans roughly 62,000 clones, 85% being singletons. The CDR3 is 11 residues long. This sequence was found in an adult with an advanced solid tumor such as melanoma, head and neck, liver or kidney cancer. V and J are TRBV21-1 and TRBJ2-1; TRBD2, the D gene given by the table, was not confirmed from the DNA. TRBV21-1 is assigned pseudogene status. This specimen was CD4+ or CD8+ T cells sorted from blood, taken in a trial of the OX40 agonist ivuxolimab. The CDR3, as DNA: TGTGCCCGACCCCTGGGCGGGGAGCAGTTCTTC. Encoded protein: CARPLGGEQFF.